This T cell receptor beta chain was retrieved from a study of T cell responses to AZD1222 COVID-19 vaccine (dated by TCRdb to 2020 to 2022). Describing the broader study: AZD1222 recipients whose second dose came at about 4 weeks and those whose second dose came at about 12 weeks were combined into one group, since spike-specific TCR depth and breadth did not differ between the two schedules. A total of approximately 250 trial participants underwent TCR sequencing, of whom about 210 had received two doses of AZD1222 and about 25 had received two doses of the MenACWY control vaccine. Trial participants were enrolled by age into 18-55, 56-69 and 70-plus year subgroups, with roughly 150, 30 and 60 TCR-sequenced participants respectively.

On this clone: Its specific antigen is unknown. The record has no base qualities; no much larger clone is one base away.

Read against the paper, the sample's time point label means: baseline before first vaccination. Samples from vaccinated people were obtained from the UK trials COV001 and COV002, which included a single-blind randomized controlled phase 2/3 trial of AZD1222 (ChAdOx1 nCoV-19) in healthy adults. For TCRbeta chain sequencing, PBMC samples were collected from trial participants at day 0 and at day 28 after the second dose. Points the paper makes about the study in general: Vaccine-associated CD4 TCRs spanned the whole spike protein, with dominant responses in regions 160-218 and 743-854. Reportedly, almost half of the unique spike-specific TCRs recognized epitopes lying outside the regions that are mutated in the B.1.351 and B.1.1.7 variants. The 56-69-year group was small, and its depth increase did not reach significance, likely because of low power. Conclusions about previously exposed vaccinees are limited because only five to seven AZD1222 recipients were SARS-CoV-2 seropositive at baseline. Participants were mostly white British and included more females than males, and it was suggested by the authors that clonal diversity may have been underestimated. Because no day 14 peak-response samples were available, repertoires were characterized only after the peak T cell response. A significant rise in spike-specific TCR breadth and depth was observed after two AZD1222 doses relative to day 0 and relative to MenACWY recipients.

Trimming leaves V shorter by 6 bases and J shorter by 8 bases, with the junction holding 7 bases beyond the gene matches. CDR1 and CDR2 are read off the germline V gene as SGHVS and FQNEAQ. The CDR3, from cysteine to phenylalanine, totals 13 residues. Kept here is only the CDR3 DNA, which spans 39 bases and is read in frame from base 1. The CDR3 regions of human TCRbeta chains were analyzed by immunosequencing. The study's processing was this. TCRs in the repertoires were matched against a reference library of SARS-CoV-2-specific TCRs that had been generated with the MIRA antigen-specificity platform. Breadth meant the fraction of unique TCRs that were SARS-CoV-2-associated, whereas depth meant the fraction of total T cells that were SARS-CoV-2-associated. Each spike-specific TCR was assigned to its reactive spike region and to a CD4 or CD8 class using the MIRA data. Log10-transformed breadth and depth values were compared by one-way ANOVA with Sidak's multiple comparisons tests. TCRdb obtained this table from immuneACCESS and retained in-frame rearrangements with V and J assigned. These tables miss some clones; where compared with another copy, unresolved V genes account for less than half of the shortfall, and the remainder is unexplained. D and trimming were read from the DNA, whereas the V and J calls and clone size are those reported in that table. The sample yields around 130,000 clones; over 90% were counted once. Of the sample, roughly 0.87% is held by the ten largest clones.

The TCR was taken from an adult in good health. The sample consisted of peripheral blood, taken on day 0 of AZD1222 vaccination. The rearrangement combines TRBV7-8 with TRBJ1-2, with TRBD1 matching 9 junction bases. At the DNA level, the sequence is TGTGCCAGCAGAGAGGGACAGGGTAGCGGCTACACCTTC. Its amino acids are CASREGQGSGYTF.